These 32 T cell receptor beta chains originate from one sample sequenced in a study of neurological immune-mediated disorders (dated by TCRdb to the late 2010s). The meaning of the sample's time point label: longitudinal time-point 3. Library construction relied on 5' RACE. The data were produced on an Illumina HiSeq 2500. TCRdb took the public reads, trimmed them with fastp at Q25, ran MiXCR for clone calling and kept in-frame beta chains. All rows with the same CDR3 protein become a single entry with the most common DNA and genes. The sample table shows about 99,000 distinct CDR3 sequences, and under 14% are seen once. Approximately 3.3% of the sample comes from the top ten. The sample consisted of PBMCs. These receptors were taken from a female donor with HTLV-1-associated myelopathy (HAM/TSP).

In the case of this clonotype: It is unclear where the CDR3 begins or ends on the DNA, so no DNA is shown, and the CDR3 is as TCRdb lists it. The gene calls are TRBV7-9 and TRBJ2-1; TRBD1 is the table's D call, not checked against the DNA. Termini included, the CDR3 measures 21 amino acids. In germline, CDR1 is SEHNR, CDR2 FQNEAQ (reference sequence). The chain's CDR3 is CASSFYICSARETTGRNEQFF.

This clonotype was seen many times. V is TRBV29-1 and J is TRBJ1-1; 9 bases are a match to TRBD1. Trimming at V came to 6 bases and at J to 5 bases, leaving 7 bases not matched to a gene. CDR1 is SQVTM and CDR2 is ANQGSEA in the germline V gene. The CDR3 contains 13 residues. The DNA for the CDR3 is TGCAGCGTGGCGACAGGGGGGAATACTGAAGCTTTCTTT. Its translation: CSVATGGNTEAFF.

This clonotype was detected ten times or more. Here the CDR3 reads CAISVGTEFYGYTF. The CDR3 DNA reads TGTGCCATCAGTGTGGGGACGGAATTCTATGGCTACACCTTC. V and J are TRBV10-3 and TRBJ1-2; maybe TRBD1 (5 bases). V lost 4 bases and J 4 bases, leaving 13 bases between the germline ends. This CDR3 has 14 residues. Germline V gene sequence: CDR1 ENHRY, CDR2 SYGVKD.

This rearrangement joins TRBV27 to TRBJ1-5; D remains ambiguous. The CDR3 covers 13 residues. Trimming pared 5 bases from V and 3 bases from J, leaving 8 bases between. Germline-derived CDR1 and CDR2 are MNHEY and SMNVEV (reference sequence). The CDR3 loop is CASSAATNQPQHF. The CDR3 region has the DNA TGTGCCAGCAGTGCAGCGACCAATCAGCCCCAGCATTTT.

This clonotype was detected a few times. V is TRBV5-5 and J is TRBJ1-4, with 8 bases lining up with TRBD1. J was trimmed by 7 bases and V by 5 bases; bases with no gene match: 10. Germline V lookup: CDR1 SGHKS, CDR2 YYEKEE (reference sequence). The CDR3 is made up of 15 amino acids. CDR3 protein: CASSSNQGAGEKLFF. CDR3 in DNA: TGTGCCAGCAGTTCAAACCAGGGGGCCGGTGAAAAACTGTTTTTT.

This chain connects TRBV25-1 to TRBJ1-1, with D maybe TRBD1 (5 bases). CDR3 length: 14 residues. Per germline, CDR1 MGHDK and CDR2 SYGVNS. V was trimmed by 3 bases and J by 2 bases, leaving 10 bases between them. The CDR3 nucleotides are TGTGCCAGCAGTGACGACAGCTCTAACACTGAAGCTTTCTTT. It specifies CASSDDSSNTEAFF.

In its sample, this clonotype was seen many times. V gene TRBV7-9 combines with J gene TRBJ2-1; the D is unclear. V lost 5 bases and J lost 9, with 8 bases in between. CDR3 size: 11 residues. Per the germline V gene, CDR1 is SEHNR and CDR2 is FQNEAQ (reference sequence). The CDR3 loop reads CASSLESEQFF. Written as DNA, the CDR3 is TGTGCCAGCAGCCTCGAAAGTGAGCAGTTCTTC.

This clonotype was counted at least ten times. The V and J genes are TRBV12-3 or TRBV12-4 and TRBJ2-7, with D uncertain. The CDR3 contains 12 residues. V was cut by 6 bases and J by 0 bases, with 6 bases left in between. DNA of the CDR3: TGTGCCAGCAGCCAAAACTCCTACGAGCAGTACTTC. Protein product: CASSQNSYEQYF.

This clonotype appeared many times. The chain links TRBV12-3 or TRBV12-4 to TRBJ2-1; TRBD2 aligns across 9 bases. This CDR3 is built from 16 residues. The ends lost 6 bases at V and 8 bases at J; junction bases unmatched: 14. The CDR3 region is CASRRGSSGGSHEQFF. CDR3 in DNA: TGTGCCAGCAGGCGAGGGAGTAGCGGGGGTAGTCATGAGCAGTTCTTC.

This clonotype came up many times. The rearrangement joins TRBV5-1 to TRBJ2-3; 7 bases line up with TRBD2. The J segment lost 8 bases and the V segment lost 0 bases, leaving 6 bases of the junction unmatched. The germline V gene has CDR1 SGHRS and CDR2 YFSETQ. The CDR3 sequence is 14 residues long. Here the CDR3 DNA reads TGCGCCAGCAGCTTGGTGGGGGACTACCTTACGCAGTATTTT. Its protein product is CASSLVGDYLTQYF.

Many counts were recorded for this clonotype. The chain combines TRBV7-2 with TRBJ2-3; 8 bases are a match to TRBD1. This CDR3 is built from 13 residues. V was clipped by 6 bases and J by 4 bases; unmatched bases: 3. Germline V gives CDR1 SGHTA, CDR2 FQGNSA. The DNA for the CDR3 is TGTGCCAGCAGGCGGACAGGGCCAGATACGCAGTATTTT. It translates to CASRRTGPDTQYF.

This clonotype showed up many times. The genes are TRBV3-1 and TRBJ2-1; 9 nucleotides align to TRBD1. This CDR3 is 16 amino acids long. After removal of 5 bases from V and 4 bases from J, the junction contained 9 bases not matched to a gene. Germline V gene data show CDR1 as LGHDT and CDR2 as YNNKEL (reference sequence). The CDR3 DNA sequence: TGTGCCAGCAGCTTCTGGGACAGGGATGCTTACAATGAGCAGTTCTTC. This encodes CASSFWDRDAYNEQFF.

This clonotype was seen at least ten times. The chain links TRBV5-1 to TRBJ2-1; 8 bases match TRBD2. V trimming: 0 bases; J trimming: 4 bases; junction bases outside the gene matches: 3. CDR3 length equals 15 residues. The germline gives CDR1 SGHRS, CDR2 YFSETQ. In nucleotides, the CDR3 is TGCGCCAGCAGCTTGGCCGGGGGGGAATACAATGAGCAGTTCTTC. Its protein is CASSLAGGEYNEQFF.

This clonotype has ten or more counts. The rearrangement uses TRBV6-2 or TRBV6-3 and TRBJ2-5; D not certain. The CDR3 runs 13 residues. V lost 4 bases and J 0 bases, leaving 6 bases between the germline ends. The germline CDR1 and CDR2 sequences are MNHEY and SVGEGT. CDR3 nucleotides: TGTGCCAGCAGTTCCGTCAACCAAGAGACCCAGTACTTC. Encoded protein: CASSSVNQETQYF.

The chain combines TRBV5-1 with TRBJ1-2; 12 bases line up with TRBD1. With V trimmed by 6 bases and J by 6 bases, 6 bases remained unmatched. CDR1 SGHRS and CDR2 YFSETQ come from the germline V gene. This CDR3 has 14 residues. The CDR3 region has the DNA TGCGCCAGCACCGGGACAGGGGGCGATGATGGCTACACCTTC. Translation gives CASTGTGGDDGYTF.

This clonotype was recorded at least ten times. V is TRBV4-2 and J is TRBJ2-3; either TRBD1 or TRBD2 may fit D (5 bases each). This CDR3 has 19 residues. CDR1 is LGHNA, CDR2 YNFKEQ, per germline. Trimming pared 0 bases from V and 4 bases from J, leaving 23 bases between. CDR3 sequence reads: CASSQDLVAKKGEPDTQYF. In DNA form, the CDR3 reads TGTGCCAGCAGCCAAGATCTTGTGGCGAAAAAAGGGGAGCCAGATACGCAGTATTTT.

This clonotype was picked up many times. The genes are TRBV7-9 and TRBJ2-7; either TRBD1 or TRBD2 may fit D (6 bases each). V shed 5 bases and J shed 6 bases, with 20 bases lying between them. CDR1 is SEHNR and CDR2 is FQNEAQ in the germline V gene (reference sequence). The CDR3 length is 15 residues. The CDR3 protein is CASSMGQGKAGEQYF. DNA of the CDR3: TGTGCCAGCAGCATGGGCCAGGGGAAAGCGGGCGAGCAGTACTTC.

The table lists this clonotype with many counts. The V and J genes are TRBV6-5 and TRBJ2-3; 7 bases line up with TRBD1. Germline trimming cut 6 bases from V and 4 bases from J; bases unmatched to any gene: 4. CDR1 and CDR2 (germline): MNHEY, SVGAGI. CDR3 length equals 13 residues. The CDR3 region is CASSRQGPDTQYF. In nucleotides, the CDR3 is TGTGCCAGCAGCAGACAGGGTCCAGATACGCAGTATTTT.

There are many counts of this clonotype. V and J are TRBV6-2 or TRBV6-3 and TRBJ1-2; D is perhaps TRBD1 (5 bases). The V gene lost 2 bases and the J gene lost 2 bases, with 12 bases spanning the gap. CDR1 and CDR2 (germline): MNHEY, SVGEGT. The CDR3 consists of 15 residues. The CDR3 nucleotides read TGTGCCAGCAGTTACGGCCCAAACAGGAACTATGGCTACACCTTC. It yields the protein CASSYGPNRNYGYTF.

The gene calls are TRBV20-1 and TRBJ1-1; possibly TRBD1 for D (6 bases). Per the germline V gene, CDR1 is DFQATT and CDR2 is SNEGSKA (reference sequence). The CDR3 covers 14 residues. V gave up 7 bases and J gave up 3 bases, with 18 bases separating them. The CDR3 DNA is TGCAGTGAAAGGTCCGGGGGCCTAGACACTGAAGCTTTCTTT. It codes for CSERSGGLDTEAFF.

Details on this clonotype: Being one base from a much bigger clone, this may be a read error. V usage is TRBV12-3 or TRBV12-4 and J usage is TRBJ2-2, with 9 bases matching TRBD2. This CDR3 is built from 17 residues. The J segment lost 2 bases and the V segment lost 3 bases, leaving 7 bases of the junction unmatched. CDR3 protein: CASSFYASGVNTGELFF. CDR3 sequence (DNA): TGTGCCAGCAGTTTCTATGCTAGCGGGGTAAACACCGGGGAGCTGTTTTTT.

As for this clonotype: Its ends do not fully match the called genes, so a read error is possible. This chain connects TRBV12-3 or TRBV12-4 to TRBJ1-5; D uncertain. There are 11 residues in the CDR3. CDR3: CAMGGFQRQHF. The CDR3 nucleotides are TGTGCCATGGGAGGATTTCAGCGCCAGCATTTT.

Only a few counts were recorded for this clonotype. V and J are TRBV12-3 or TRBV12-4 and TRBJ2-2; TRBD2 matches 8 bases. The V and J ends lost 5 bases and 1 base, in that order; junction bases with no gene match: 9. The CDR3 has 17 amino acids. DNA for the CDR3: TGTGCCAGCAGTCGCCTTGTGGCGGGGGGGAACACCGGGGAGCTGTTTTTT. Its translation: CASSRLVAGGNTGELFF.

With regard to this clonotype: This sequence may be a read error, since a much larger clone differs from it by one base. The CDR3 here is CARSYGGSAEAFF. Here the CDR3 DNA reads TGTGCCAGAAGCTACGGGGGCAGCGCTGAAGCTTTCTTT. The V gene is TRBV11-2, the J gene TRBJ1-1; perhaps TRBD1 as D (6 bases). Germline CDR1 is SGHAT and CDR2 is FQNNGV. CDR3 length: 13 residues.

This clonotype was picked up a small number of times. The chain links TRBV19 to TRBJ2-7; D is uncertain. CDR1 is LNHDA, CDR2 SQIVND, per germline (reference sequence). Trimming stripped 9 bases from V and 0 bases from J, with 15 bases between. CDR3 size: 14 residues. This CDR3 reads CASSTGVSSYEQYF. In DNA, the CDR3 is TGTGCCAGCTCGACTGGGGTGAGCTCCTACGAGCAGTACTTC.

The table lists this clonotype with many counts. The CDR3 protein is CSAKRGGRDEQYF. The CDR3 region has the DNA TGCAGTGCGAAACGGGGGGGCCGGGACGAGCAGTACTTC. The genes are TRBV20-1 and TRBJ2-7; 8 nucleotides agree with TRBD2. CDR1 and CDR2 (germline): DFQATT, SNEGSKA (reference sequence). The CDR3 covers 13 residues. V was clipped by 6 bases and J by 5 bases; unmatched bases: 9.

J is TRBJ2-1 and V is TRBV6-5; maybe TRBD2 (5 bases). Per germline, CDR1 MNHEY and CDR2 SVGAGI. CDR3 length: 14 residues. V dropped 6 bases and J dropped 9 bases, with 18 bases sitting between them. CDR3 sequence reads: CASSRENALVEQFF. CDR3 bases: TGTGCCAGCAGCCGGGAAAACGCGTTGGTTGAGCAGTTCTTC.

This clonotype was counted ten times or more. The rearrangement links TRBV5-1 to TRBJ2-1, with D perhaps matching TRBD1 (5 bases). There are 17 residues in the CDR3. In germline, CDR1 is SGHRS, CDR2 YFSETQ. Trimming stripped 4 bases from V and 2 bases from J, with 19 bases between. CDR3 DNA sequence: TGCGCCAGCAGCCGAGGCGACAGTCGACGGACCTACAATGAGCAGTTCTTC. It is translated as CASSRGDSRRTYNEQFF.

This clonotype was found many times. The CDR3, as DNA: TGTGCCAGCAGGACCAGCGGGAGTAGTGAGCAGTTCTTC. Translation: CASRTSGSSEQFF. The chain has TRBV5-8 and TRBJ2-1; TRBD2 agrees at 8 bases. The CDR3 loop spans 13 amino acids. J was trimmed by 9 bases and V by 5 bases; bases with no gene match: 7. The germline gives CDR1 SGHTS, CDR2 YDEGEE.

This clonotype has ten or more counts. This CDR3 is CASSQYSVGDEQFF. The CDR3 DNA sequence: TGCGCCAGCAGCCAATACAGCGTTGGGGATGAGCAGTTCTTC. The chain joins TRBV5-1 to TRBJ2-1; D is ambiguous. V was clipped by 4 bases and J by 8 bases, with 16 bases between them. The CDR3 has 14 amino acids. In germline, CDR1 is SGHRS, CDR2 YFSETQ.

This clonotype was seen many times. The V call is TRBV20-1, the J call TRBJ1-5; 7 bases line up with TRBD1. Trimming took 6 bases from V and 1 from J; bases not matched to a gene: 3. CDR1 DFQATT and CDR2 SNEGSKA come from the germline V gene (reference sequence). The CDR3 totals 13 residues. The CDR3 loop is CSAKGASNQPQHF. The CDR3 bases are TGCAGTGCGAAGGGGGCCAGCAATCAGCCCCAGCATTTT.

A remark on this clonotype: With a much larger clone just one base away, this may be a read error. CDR3 protein: CASSRTGPGYTF. In DNA, the CDR3 is TGCGCCAGCAGTAGGACAGGGCCGGGCTACACCTTC. V gene TRBV5-1 combines with J gene TRBJ1-2; 8 nucleotides align to TRBD1. V trimming: 5 bases; J trimming: 8 bases; junction bases outside the gene matches: 5. Germline V lookup: CDR1 SGHRS, CDR2 YFSETQ. This CDR3 is built from 12 residues.